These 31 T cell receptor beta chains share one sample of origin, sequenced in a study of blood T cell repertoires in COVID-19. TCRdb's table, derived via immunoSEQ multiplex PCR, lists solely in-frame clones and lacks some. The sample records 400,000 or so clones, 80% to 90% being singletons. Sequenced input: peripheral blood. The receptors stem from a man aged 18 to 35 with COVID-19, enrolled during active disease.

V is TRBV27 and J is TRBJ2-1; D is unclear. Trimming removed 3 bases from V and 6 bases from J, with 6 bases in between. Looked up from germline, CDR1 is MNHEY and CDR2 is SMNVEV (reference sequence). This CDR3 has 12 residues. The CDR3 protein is CASSFGPNEQFF. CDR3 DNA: TGTGCCAGCAGTTTTGGGCCCAATGAGCAGTTCTTC.

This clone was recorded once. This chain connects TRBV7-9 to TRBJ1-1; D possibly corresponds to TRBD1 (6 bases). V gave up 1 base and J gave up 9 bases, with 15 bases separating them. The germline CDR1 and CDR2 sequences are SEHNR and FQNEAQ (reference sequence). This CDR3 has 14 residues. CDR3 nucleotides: TGTGCCAGCAGCTTAGGCCGGGACACGGTTCAAGCTTTCTTT. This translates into CASSLGRDTVQAFF.

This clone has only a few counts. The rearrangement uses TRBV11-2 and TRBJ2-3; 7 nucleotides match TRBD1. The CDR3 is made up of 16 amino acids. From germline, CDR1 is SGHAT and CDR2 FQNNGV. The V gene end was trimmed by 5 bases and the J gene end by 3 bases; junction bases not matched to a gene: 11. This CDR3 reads CASSNRDRHLTDTQYF. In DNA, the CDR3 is TGTGCCAGCAGCAATCGGGACAGACATCTTACAGATACGCAGTATTTT. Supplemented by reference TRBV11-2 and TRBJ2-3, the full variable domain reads EAGVAQSPRYKIIEKRQSVAFWCNPISGHATLYWYQQILGQGPKLLIQFQNNGVVDDSQLPKDRFSAERLKGVDSTLKIQPAKLEDSAVYLCASSNRDRHLTDTQYFGPGTRLTVL.

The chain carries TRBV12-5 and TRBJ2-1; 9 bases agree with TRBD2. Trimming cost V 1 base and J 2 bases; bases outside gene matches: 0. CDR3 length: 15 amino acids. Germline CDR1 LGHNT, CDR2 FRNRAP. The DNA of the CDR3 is TGTGCTAGTGGTTTGGGACTAGCGGCCTACAATGAGCAGTTCTTC. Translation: CASGLGLAAYNEQFF.

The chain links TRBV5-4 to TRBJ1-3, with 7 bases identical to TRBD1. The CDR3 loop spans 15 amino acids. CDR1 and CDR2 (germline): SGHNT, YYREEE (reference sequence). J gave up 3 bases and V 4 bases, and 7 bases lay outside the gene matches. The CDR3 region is CASSQNRGHGNTIYF. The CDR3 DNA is TGTGCCAGCAGCCAAAACAGGGGCCATGGAAACACCATATATTTT.

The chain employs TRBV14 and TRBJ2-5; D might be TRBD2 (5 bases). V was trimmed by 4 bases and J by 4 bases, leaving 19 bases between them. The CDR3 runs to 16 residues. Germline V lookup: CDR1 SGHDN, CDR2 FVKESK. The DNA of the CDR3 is TGTGCCAGCAGCCGAGGACTGGGAAGGTTGTCAGAGACCCAGTACTTC. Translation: CASSRGLGRLSETQYF.

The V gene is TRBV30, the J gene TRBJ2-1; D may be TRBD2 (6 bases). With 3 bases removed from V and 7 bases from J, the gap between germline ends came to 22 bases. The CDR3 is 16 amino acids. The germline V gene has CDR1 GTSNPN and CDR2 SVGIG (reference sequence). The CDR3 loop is CAWRGGGTSSGNEQFF. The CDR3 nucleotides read TGTGCCTGGAGGGGGGGTGGTACTAGCAGTGGGAATGAGCAGTTCTTC.

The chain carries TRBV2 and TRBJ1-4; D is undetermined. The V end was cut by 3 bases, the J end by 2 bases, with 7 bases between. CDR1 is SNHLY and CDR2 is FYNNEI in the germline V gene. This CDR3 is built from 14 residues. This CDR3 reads CASSDARTNEKLFF. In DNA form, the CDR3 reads TGTGCCAGCAGTGACGCGAGGACTAATGAAAAACTGTTTTTT.

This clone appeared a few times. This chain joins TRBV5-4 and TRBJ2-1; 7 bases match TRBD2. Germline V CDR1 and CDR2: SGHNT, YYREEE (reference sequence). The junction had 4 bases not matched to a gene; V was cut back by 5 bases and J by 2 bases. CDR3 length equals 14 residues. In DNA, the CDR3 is TGTGCCAGCAGGGAAGCGGGGCCCTACAATGAGCAGTTCTTC. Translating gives CASREAGPYNEQFF.

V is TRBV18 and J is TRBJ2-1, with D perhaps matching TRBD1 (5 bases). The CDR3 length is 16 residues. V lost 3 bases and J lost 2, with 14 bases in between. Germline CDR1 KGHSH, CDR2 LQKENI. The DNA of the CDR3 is TGTGCCAGCTCACCTCCGCTAGGGGTCGCCTACAATGAGCAGTTCTTC. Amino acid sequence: CASSPPLGVAYNEQFF.

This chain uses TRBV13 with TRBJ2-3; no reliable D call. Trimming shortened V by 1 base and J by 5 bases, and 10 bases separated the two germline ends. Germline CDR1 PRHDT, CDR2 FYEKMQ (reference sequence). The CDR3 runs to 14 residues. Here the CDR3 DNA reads TGTGCCAGCAGCTTAGCCCCCACCGGAGATACGCAGTATTTT. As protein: CASSLAPTGDTQYF.

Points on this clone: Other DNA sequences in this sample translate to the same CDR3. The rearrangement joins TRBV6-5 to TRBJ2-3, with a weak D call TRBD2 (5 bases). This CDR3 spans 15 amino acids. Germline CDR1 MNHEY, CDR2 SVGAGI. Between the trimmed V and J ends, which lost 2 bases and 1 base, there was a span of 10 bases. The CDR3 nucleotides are TGTGCCAGCAGTTACGGCCTAGCAGGCACAGATACGCAGTATTTT. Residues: CASSYGLAGTDTQYF.

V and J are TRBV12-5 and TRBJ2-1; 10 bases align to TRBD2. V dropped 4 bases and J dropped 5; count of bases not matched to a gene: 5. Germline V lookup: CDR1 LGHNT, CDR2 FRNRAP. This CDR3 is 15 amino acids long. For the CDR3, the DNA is TGTGCTAGTGGTTACGGACTAGCGGCCAACAATGAGCAGTTCTTC. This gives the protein CASGYGLAANNEQFF.

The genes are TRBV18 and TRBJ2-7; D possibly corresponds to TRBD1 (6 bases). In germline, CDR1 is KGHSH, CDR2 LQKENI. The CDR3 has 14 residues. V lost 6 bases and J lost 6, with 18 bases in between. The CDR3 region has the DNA TGTGCCAGCTCCCCGTCGGCAGGGGAGTTCGAGCAGTACTTC. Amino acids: CASSPSAGEFEQYF.

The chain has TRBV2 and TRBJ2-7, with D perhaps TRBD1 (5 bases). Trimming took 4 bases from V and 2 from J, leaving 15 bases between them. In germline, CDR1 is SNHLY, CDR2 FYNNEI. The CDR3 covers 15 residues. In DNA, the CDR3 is TGTGCCAGCAGTGCCCCAGACAGCCTAACCTACGAGCAGTACTTC. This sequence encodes CASSAPDSLTYEQYF.

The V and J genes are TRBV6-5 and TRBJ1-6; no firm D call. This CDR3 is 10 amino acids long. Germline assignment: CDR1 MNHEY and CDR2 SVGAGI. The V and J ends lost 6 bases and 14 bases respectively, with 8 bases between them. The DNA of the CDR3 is TGTGCCAGCAGCCCCCCGTCCCTCCACTTT. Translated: CASSPPSLHF.

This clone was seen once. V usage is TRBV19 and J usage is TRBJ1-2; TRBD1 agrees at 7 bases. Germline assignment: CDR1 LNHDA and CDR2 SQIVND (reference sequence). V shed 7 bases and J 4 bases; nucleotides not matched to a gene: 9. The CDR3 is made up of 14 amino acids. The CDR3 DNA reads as TGTGCCAGTACGTTGACAGGGACGGGCTATGGCTACACCTTC. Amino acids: CASTLTGTGYGYTF.

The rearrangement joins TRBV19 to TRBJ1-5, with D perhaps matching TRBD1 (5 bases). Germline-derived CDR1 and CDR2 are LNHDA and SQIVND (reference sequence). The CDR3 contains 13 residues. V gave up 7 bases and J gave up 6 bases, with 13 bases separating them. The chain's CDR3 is CASTGGVGQPQHF. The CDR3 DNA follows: TGTGCCAGTACCGGGGGAGTAGGTCAGCCCCAGCATTTT.

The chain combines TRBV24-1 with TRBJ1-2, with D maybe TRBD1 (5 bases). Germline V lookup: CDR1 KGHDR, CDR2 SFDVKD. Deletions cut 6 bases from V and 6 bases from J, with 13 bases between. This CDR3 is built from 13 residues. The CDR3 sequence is CATSKAGRNGYTF. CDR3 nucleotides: TGTGCCACCAGTAAAGCAGGGAGGAATGGCTACACCTTC.

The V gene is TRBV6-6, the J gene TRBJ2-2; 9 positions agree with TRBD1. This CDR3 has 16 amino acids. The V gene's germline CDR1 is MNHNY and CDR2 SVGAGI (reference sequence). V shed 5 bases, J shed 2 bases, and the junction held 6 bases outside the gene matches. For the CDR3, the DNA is TGTGCCAGCAGTCGACAGGGGGGAGCAAACACCGGGGAGCTGTTTTTT. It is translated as CASSRQGGANTGELFF.

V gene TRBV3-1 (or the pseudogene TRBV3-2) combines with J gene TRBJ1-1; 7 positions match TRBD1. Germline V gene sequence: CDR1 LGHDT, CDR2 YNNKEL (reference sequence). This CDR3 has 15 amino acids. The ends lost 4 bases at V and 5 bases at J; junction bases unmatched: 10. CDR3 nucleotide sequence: TGTGCCAGCAGCCCCCAGGACAGGCCGAGGACTGAAGCTTTCTTT. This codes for CASSPQDRPRTEAFF.

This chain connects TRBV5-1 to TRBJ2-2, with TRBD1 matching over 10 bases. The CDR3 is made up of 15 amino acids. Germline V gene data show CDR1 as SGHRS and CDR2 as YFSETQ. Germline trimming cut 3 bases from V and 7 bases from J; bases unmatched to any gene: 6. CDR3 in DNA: TGCGCCAGCAGCTCCCGGGACAGGGGTGTCGGGGAGCTGTTTTTT. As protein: CASSSRDRGVGELFF.

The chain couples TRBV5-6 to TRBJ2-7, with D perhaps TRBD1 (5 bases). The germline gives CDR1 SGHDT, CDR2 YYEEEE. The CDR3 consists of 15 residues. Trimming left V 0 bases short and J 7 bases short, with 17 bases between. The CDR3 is CASSLGGGYLREQYF. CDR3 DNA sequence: TGTGCCAGCAGCTTGGGGGGCGGATACCTACGAGAGCAGTACTTC.

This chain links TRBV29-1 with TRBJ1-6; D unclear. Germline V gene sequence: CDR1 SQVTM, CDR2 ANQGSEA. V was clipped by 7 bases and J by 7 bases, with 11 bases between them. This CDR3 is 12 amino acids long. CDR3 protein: CSASDPNSPLHF. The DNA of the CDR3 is TGCAGCGCCAGCGACCCCAATTCACCCCTCCACTTT.

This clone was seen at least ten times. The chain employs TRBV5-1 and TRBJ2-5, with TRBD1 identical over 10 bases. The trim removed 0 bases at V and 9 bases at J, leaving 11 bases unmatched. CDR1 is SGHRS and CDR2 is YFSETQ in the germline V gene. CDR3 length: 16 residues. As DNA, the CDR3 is TGCGCCAGCAGCTTGGGGACAGGGGGACTCTGGGAGGCCCAGTACTTC. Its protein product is CASSLGTGGLWEAQYF.

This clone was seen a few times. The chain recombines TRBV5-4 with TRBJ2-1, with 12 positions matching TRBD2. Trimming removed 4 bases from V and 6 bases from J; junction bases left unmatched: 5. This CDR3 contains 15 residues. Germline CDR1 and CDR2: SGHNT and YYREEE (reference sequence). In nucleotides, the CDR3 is TGTGCCAGCAGCCCCGGACTAGCGGGGACCAATGAGCAGTTCTTC. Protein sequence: CASSPGLAGTNEQFF. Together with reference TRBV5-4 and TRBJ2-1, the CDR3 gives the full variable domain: ETGVTQSPTHLIKTRGQQVTLRCSSQSGHNTVSWYQQALGQGPQFIFQYYREEENGRGNFPPRFSGLQFPNYSSELNVNALELDDSALYLCASSPGLAGTNEQFFGPGTRLTVL.

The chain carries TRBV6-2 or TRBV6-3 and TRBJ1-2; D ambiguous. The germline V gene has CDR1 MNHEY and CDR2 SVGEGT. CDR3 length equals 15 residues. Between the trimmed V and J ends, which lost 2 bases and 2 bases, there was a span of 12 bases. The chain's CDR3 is CASSYENLLNYGYTF. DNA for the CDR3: TGTGCCAGCAGTTACGAGAACCTACTAAACTATGGCTACACCTTC.

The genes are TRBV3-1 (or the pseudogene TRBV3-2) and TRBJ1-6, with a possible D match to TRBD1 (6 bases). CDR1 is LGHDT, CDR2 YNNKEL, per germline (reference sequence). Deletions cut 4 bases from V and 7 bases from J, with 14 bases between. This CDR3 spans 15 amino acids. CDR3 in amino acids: CASSRTRTDNSPLHF. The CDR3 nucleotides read TGTGCCAGCAGCCGAACCCGGACAGACAATTCACCCCTCCACTTT.

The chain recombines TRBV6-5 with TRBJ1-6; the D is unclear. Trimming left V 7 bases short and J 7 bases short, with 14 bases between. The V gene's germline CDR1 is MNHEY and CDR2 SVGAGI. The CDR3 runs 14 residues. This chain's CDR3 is CASTLDGGNSPLHF. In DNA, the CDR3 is TGTGCCAGCACCCTGGACGGAGGGAATTCACCCCTCCACTTT.

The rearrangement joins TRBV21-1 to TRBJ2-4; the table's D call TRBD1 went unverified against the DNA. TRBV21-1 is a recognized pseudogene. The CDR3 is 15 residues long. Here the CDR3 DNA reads TGTGCCAGCAGCAAAGCTCCAGGGGGCAAAAACATTCAGTACTTC. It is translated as CASSKAPGGKNIQYF.

This CDR3 is CASSPQGLAGVDTQYF. The CDR3 DNA reads TGTGCCAGCTCACCACAGGGACTAGCGGGGGTGGATACGCAGTATTTT. The genes are TRBV18 and TRBJ2-3; 14 bases agree with TRBD2. The CDR3 consists of 16 residues. V was clipped by 1 base and J by 6 bases; unmatched bases: 3. CDR1 is KGHSH, CDR2 LQKENI, per germline. Looking up the rest from reference TRBV18 and TRBJ2-3 gives the full variable domain: NAGVMQNPRHLVRRRGQEARLRCSPMKGHSHVYWYRQLPEEGLKFMVYLQKENIIDESGMPKERFSAEFPKEGPSILRIQQVVRGDSAAYFCASSPQGLAGVDTQYFGPGTRLTVL.